Listed here are 8 T cell receptor beta chains from one sample, sequenced in a study of PD-L1 blockade in urothelial cancer. Only in-frame clones appear in the TCRdb table, and some are missing; sequencing was by immunoSEQ multiplex PCR. This table holds about 84,000 clones, 82% found once. This specimen consisted of PBMCs, obtained around atezolizumab (anti-PD-L1) treatment. These receptors all come from a man in his 70s with urothelial cancer.

The genes are TRBV10-3 and TRBJ1-2; 8 nucleotides match TRBD1. V gave up 10 bases and J gave up 6 bases; unmatched junction bases: 10. Germline assignment: CDR1 ENHRY and CDR2 SYGVKD. The CDR3 spans 13 residues. Here the CDR3 DNA reads TGTGCCACCAAGGGACAGGCGCCGAATGGCTACACCTTC. Its translation: CATKGQAPNGYTF.

The chain joins TRBV27 to TRBJ2-5; 7 bases fit TRBD1. This CDR3 spans 15 amino acids. Trimming removed 6 bases from V and 5 bases from J; junction bases left unmatched: 12. Germline lookup yields CDR1 MNHEY and CDR2 SMNVEV (reference sequence). CDR3 nucleotide sequence: TGTGCCAGCAGACGCACTACAGGGGTATGGGAGACCCAGTACTTC. Protein product: CASRRTTGVWETQYF.

The rearrangement joins TRBV18 to TRBJ1-1, with TRBD1 matching over 9 bases. The V gene's germline CDR1 is KGHSH and CDR2 LQKENI. The length of the CDR3 is 18 residues. J lost 4 bases, V lost 3 bases, and 15 bases had no gene match. The CDR3 protein is CASSPTLTGGTGGTEAFF. CDR3 in DNA: TGTGCCAGCTCACCGACACTGACAGGGGGAACGGGTGGCACTGAAGCTTTCTTT.

V usage is TRBV4-2 and J usage is TRBJ1-3; TRBD1 aligns across 8 bases. The ends lost 1 base at V and 7 bases at J; junction bases unmatched: 3. The CDR3 has 14 amino acids. CDR1 LGHNA and CDR2 YNFKEQ come from the germline V gene. CDR3 nucleotide sequence: TGTGCCAGCAGCCAAGTTACAGGGGGGAACACCATATATTTT. This gives the protein CASSQVTGGNTIYF.

The chain recombines TRBV11-2 with TRBJ1-5; D uncertain. V dropped 0 bases and J dropped 4 bases, with 4 bases sitting between them. This CDR3 region has 13 residues. CDR1 is SGHAT, CDR2 FQNNGV, per germline. The CDR3 DNA reads TGTGCCAGCAGCTTAGAAGCGAATCAGCCCCAGCATTTT. Translation gives CASSLEANQPQHF.

The chain uses TRBV7-2 and TRBJ2-1, with D possibly TRBD2 on 6 matching bases. The CDR3 has 15 amino acids. CDR1 is SGHTA and CDR2 is FQGNSA in the germline V gene. Trimming cost V 5 bases and J 4 bases, with 15 bases left between them. The CDR3 sequence: CASSVMGLQYNEQFF. DNA for the CDR3: TGTGCCAGCAGCGTAATGGGACTGCAGTACAATGAGCAGTTCTTC.

This clone was found many times. The V and J genes are TRBV15 and TRBJ2-1; 11 bases agree with TRBD2. Looked up from germline, CDR1 is LNHNV and CDR2 is YYDKDF (reference sequence). The V and J ends lost 0 bases and 7 bases, in that order; junction bases with no gene match: 5. The CDR3 has 16 residues. The CDR3, as DNA: TGTGCCACCAGCAGAGAACTAGCGGGAGTTACGAATGAGCAGTTCTTC. Encoded protein: CATSRELAGVTNEQFF.

The chain recombines TRBV19 with TRBJ1-1; 7 bases are a match to TRBD1. The CDR3 totals 14 residues. Unmatched junction bases numbered 3, after V lost 5 bases and J lost 0 bases. Germline V CDR1 and CDR2: LNHDA, SQIVND (reference sequence). The CDR3 protein is CASSAGGLNTEAFF. The CDR3 DNA reads as TGTGCCAGTAGTGCAGGGGGATTGAACACTGAAGCTTTCTTT.